These 2 T cell receptor beta chains share one sample of origin, sequenced in a study of blood T cell repertoires in COVID-19. TCRdb's copy holds only in-frame clones and misses some; the assay was immunoSEQ multiplex PCR. The sample holds roughly 100,000 clones, around 87% seen once. The sample comprised peripheral blood. The origin of the receptors is a woman aged 25 to 39 with acute or convalescent COVID-19.

The gene calls are TRBV29-1 and TRBJ2-7; 7 nucleotides agree with TRBD2. This CDR3 spans 12 amino acids. The junction had 2 bases not matched to a gene; V was cut back by 3 bases and J by 3 bases. Germline CDR1 reads SQVTM; CDR2 reads ANQGSEA. The chain's CDR3 is CSVDVAGYEQYF. In DNA, the CDR3 is TGCAGCGTTGACGTAGCGGGCTACGAGCAGTACTTC.

The chain links TRBV4-1 to TRBJ2-7; D is perhaps TRBD2 (7 bases). Germline V gene lookup returns CDR1 MGHRA and CDR2 YSYEKL. The CDR3 has 17 amino acids. The V end lost 0 bases, the J end lost 3 bases, and 18 bases lay between the germline ends. CDR3: CASSQDSGGDRIYEQYF. The CDR3 DNA is TGCGCCAGCAGCCAAGATTCGGGGGGCGACAGGATCTACGAGCAGTACTTC.